This T cell receptor beta chain comes out of a study of response to subunit inactivated influenza vaccine. The study's findings and limits: Authors proposed each seasonal influenza vaccination draws in few new T cells.

This clonotype showed up many times. The antigen remains unidentified. TCRdb reprocessed the RT-PCR reads via MiXCR and lists one record per CDR3 protein. The sample lists hundreds of thousands of distinct CDR3 sequences; about a tenth were seen once. Sequences were derived from PBMCs from blood, sampled 45 days after vaccination. This TCR derives from a man in his fifties who received an inactivated influenza vaccine.

CDR3 bases: TGTGCCAGCAGCTCGGAACGGCCGGAGCAGTACTTC. Translated, it gives CASSSERPEQYF. The chain has TRBV28 and TRBJ2-7; D gene ambiguous. Germline lookup yields CDR1 MDHEN and CDR2 SYDVKM. This CDR3 contains 12 residues. Trimming left V 6 bases short and J 7 bases short, with 13 bases between.